This record covers a single TCR beta chain. TCRdb's copy holds only in-frame clones and misses some; the assay was immunoSEQ multiplex PCR. The sample includes tens of thousands of clones, approximately 81% of them seen just once. The data were obtained in a study of neoadjuvant anti-PD-1 for oral cavity cancer. In the study overall: Nivolumab at 3 mg/kg was mostly given biweekly, three to four doses, pre-surgery. Non-progressing patients received a fourth nivolumab dose near day 43, then surgery on days 50-56.

Time point of the sample: after neoadjuvant nivolumab, at surgical resection. These newly diagnosed stage II-IVA oral cavity squamous cell carcinoma patients had no prior systemic or radiation treatment. These oral cavity squamous cell carcinomas were HPV-negative and locally advanced. This TCR was recovered from a person between 35 and 79 years old with oral cavity squamous cell carcinoma. The specimen was PBMCs, collected after nivolumab (anti-PD-1) treatment.

CDR3 DNA sequence: TGTGCCAGCATGTGGCAGGCGGGGGCTCATAATGAAAAACTGTTTTTT. Its translation is CASMWQAGAHNEKLFF. V is TRBV2 and J is TRBJ1-4; D is perhaps TRBD1 (6 bases). The CDR3 is made up of 16 amino acids. V lost 7 bases and J lost 4, with 19 bases in between. Germline CDR1 reads SNHLY; CDR2 reads FYNNEI.